These T cell receptor beta chains were read from a single sample in a study of CD8 T cells in ankylosing spondylitis. A single record per CDR3 protein comes from TCRdb applying MiXCR to the 5' RACE reads. The table lists roughly 440,000 distinct CDR3 sequences, over 15% of them singletons. The sequencing input was blood, either unsorted or a sorted T cell fraction (not recorded which). These receptors were obtained from a male donor with ankylosing spondylitis. The CDR3 runs from the conserved cysteine through the conserved F or W. Each record gives: D gene, V gene, CDR3 length, clone size, J gene, CDR3 protein, CDR3 DNA. A D gene is named only where the DNA matches it firmly. Clone size, where shown, is once, few, many, or a class for clones that have expanded.

>NA|TRBV30|13|NA|TRBJ2-2
CAWSRDGYGELFF
TGTGCCTGGAGTCGAGATGGGTACGGGGAGCTGTTTTTT
>TRBD2|TRBV3-1|15|few|TRBJ2-3
CASSPRGGDTDTQYF
TGTGCCAGCAGCCCTCGCGGGGGAGACACAGATACGCAGTATTTT
>TRBD1|TRBV5-1|15|few|TRBJ2-5
CASSLGQGNQETQYF
TGCGCCAGCAGCTTGGGACAGGGGAACCAAGAGACCCAGTACTTC
>NA|TRBV10-2|12|NA|TRBJ2-5
CASSESSGTQYF
TGCGCCAGCAGTGAGTCGTCAGGGACCCAGTACTTC
>NA|TRBV12-3/TRBV12-4|13|many|TRBJ2-6
CASSLAGANVLTF
TGTGCCAGCAGCTTGGCTGGGGCCAACGTCCTGACTTTC
>NA|TRBV7-3|13|few|TRBJ1-4
CASSTGTNEKLFF
TGTGCCAGCAGTACCGGGACTAATGAAAAACTGTTTTTT
>NA|TRBV30|13|NA|TRBJ1-5
CAWSTGGNQPQHF
TGTGCCTGGAGTACTGGGGGCAATCAGCCCCAGCATTTT
>NA|TRBV2|12|few|TRBJ1-2
CASSDRGEGYTF
TGTGCCAGCAGTGATCGAGGGGAGGGCTACACCTTC
>NA|TRBV5-8|16|few|TRBJ2-7
CASSLMGTQRPYEQYF
TGTGCCAGCAGCTTGATGGGGACACAGCGACCCTACGAGCAGTACTTC
>TRBD2|TRBV12-3/TRBV12-4|12|NA|TRBJ2-2
CAAGGRTGELFF
TGTGCGGCGGGGGGACGGACCGGGGAGCTGTTTTTT
>NA|TRBV5-5|16|few|TRBJ1-3
CASSLAVGDVGGTIYF
TGTGCCAGCAGCTTGGCTGTCGGGGACGTCGGAGGCACCATATATTTT
>NA|TRBV12-3/TRBV12-4|14|NA|TRBJ1-1
CASSLRHSNTEAFF
TGTGCCAGCAGTTTGAGACATTCGAACACTGAAGCTTTCTTT
>NA|TRBV7-2|13|few|TRBJ1-5
CASSLEQNQPQHF
TGTGCCAGCAGCTTAGAACAGAATCAGCCCCAGCATTTT
>TRBD1|TRBV14|16|few|TRBJ1-1
CASSQLTGGRNTEAFF
TGTGCCAGCAGCCAACTCACAGGGGGTCGAAACACTGAAGCTTTCTTT
>NA|TRBV11-2|13|NA|TRBJ2-7
CASTSSFSGEQYF
TGTGCCAGCACCTCCTCGTTTAGTGGCGAGCAGTACTTC
>NA|TRBV11-2|13|few|TRBJ2-3
CASRGGPRDTQYF
TGTGCCAGCAGAGGCGGGCCACGGGATACGCAGTATTTT
>NA|TRBV20-1|12|few|TRBJ2-3
CSAKKGGYTQYF
TGCAGTGCGAAAAAGGGGGGGTATACGCAGTATTTT
>TRBD1|TRBV7-9|14|many|TRBJ1-1
CASSPSGGRTEAFF
TGTGCCAGCAGTCCCTCAGGGGGCCGGACTGAAGCTTTCTTT
>NA|TRBV18|13|NA|TRBJ2-5
CASSPRTIETQYF
TGTGCCAGCTCACCACGAACCATAGAGACCCAGTACTTC
>NA|TRBV14|14|NA|TRBJ1-4
CASSQGGFGEKLFF
TGTGCCAGCAGCCAGGGGGGCTTTGGGGAAAAACTGTTTTTT
>NA|TRBV5-1|13|few|TRBJ2-5
CASRQGTGETQYF
TGCGCCAGCCGGCAGGGGACTGGGGAGACCCAGTACTTC
>TRBD2|TRBV4-1|16|few|TRBJ2-3
CASSLPSGHPGYTQYF
TGCGCCAGCAGCCTTCCTAGCGGGCACCCGGGTTATACGCAGTATTTT